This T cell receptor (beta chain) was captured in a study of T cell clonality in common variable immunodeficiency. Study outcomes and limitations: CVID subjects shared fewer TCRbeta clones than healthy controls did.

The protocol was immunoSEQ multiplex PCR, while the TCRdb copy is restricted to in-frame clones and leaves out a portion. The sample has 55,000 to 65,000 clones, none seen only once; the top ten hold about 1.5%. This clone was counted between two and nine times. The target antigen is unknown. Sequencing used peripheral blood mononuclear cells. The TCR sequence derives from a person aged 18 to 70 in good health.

The CDR3 reads CASKANTDTQYF. The sequenced CDR3 bases are TGCGCCAGCAAGGCCAACACAGATACG. V gene TRBV10-2 combines with J gene TRBJ2-3, with unresolved D. The DNA ends 3 residues before the CDR3 does, and the rest of the CDR3 is filled in from the germline J gene. Trimming removed 7 bases at V and 2 bases at J, with 7 bases between. The CDR3 totals 12 residues. CDR1 is WSHSY and CDR2 is SAAADI in the germline V gene.